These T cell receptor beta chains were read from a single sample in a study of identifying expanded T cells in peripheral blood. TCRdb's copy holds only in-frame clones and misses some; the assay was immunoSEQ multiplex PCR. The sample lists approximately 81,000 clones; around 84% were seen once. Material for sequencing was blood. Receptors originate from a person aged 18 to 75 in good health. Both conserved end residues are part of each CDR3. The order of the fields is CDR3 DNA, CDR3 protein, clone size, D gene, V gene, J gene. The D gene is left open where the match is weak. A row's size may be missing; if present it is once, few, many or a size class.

DNA: TGTGCCACCAGCAGAGGGGGACAGGAAAAACTGTTTTTT
CDR3: CATSRGGQEKLFF
size: -
D: TRBD1
V: TRBV15
J: TRBJ1-4

DNA: TGTGCCAGCAGCCTAGGAAGGAGTTGGGGAGATACGCAGTATTTT
CDR3: CASSLGRSWGDTQYF
size: -
D: -
V: TRBV11-3
J: TRBJ2-3

DNA: TGTGCCTGGGATGCCGGGACGGCCCCCGAGACCCAGTACTTC
CDR3: CAWDAGTAPETQYF
size: -
D: -
V: TRBV30
J: TRBJ2-5

DNA: TGTGCCAGCAGCCCCAACCTGAACACCGGGGAGCTGTTTTTT
CDR3: CASSPNLNTGELFF
size: -
D: -
V: TRBV6-4
J: TRBJ2-2

DNA: TGCGCCAGCAGCCAAGACGACGGGACTAACTATGGCTACACCTTC
CDR3: CASSQDDGTNYGYTF
size: -
D: -
V: TRBV4-1
J: TRBJ1-2

DNA: TGTGCCAGCAGTTCTGGGAACGCGTTGACTGAAGCTTTCTTT
CDR3: CASSSGNALTEAFF
size: -
D: -
V: TRBV9
J: TRBJ1-1

DNA: TGTGCCAGCAGCCAAGGAGGGCGAAACTACAATGAGCAGTTCTTC
CDR3: CASSQGGRNYNEQFF
size: -
D: -
V: TRBV4-2
J: TRBJ2-1

DNA: TGTGCCAGCAGCTCCCCCGGGACCATCCAAGAGACCCAGTACTTC
CDR3: CASSSPGTIQETQYF
size: -
D: -
V: TRBV5-4
J: TRBJ2-5

DNA: TGTGCCAGCAGTTCCAGGACTTCCCCGGGGGGCTACACCTTC
CDR3: CASSSRTSPGGYTF
size: few
D: -
V: TRBV28
J: TRBJ1-2

DNA: TGTGCCAGCAGCTTAGACCTAGCGGGAGTACAGACCGGGGAGCTGTTTTTT
CDR3: CASSLDLAGVQTGELFF
size: once
D: TRBD2
V: TRBV7-9
J: TRBJ2-2

DNA: TGTGCCAGCAGTTTAGTTGGGGGGGCTAACACCGGGGAGCTGTTTTTT
CDR3: CASSLVGGANTGELFF
size: -
D: -
V: TRBV28
J: TRBJ2-2

DNA: TGCGCCAGCAGCCCGGACTCCGGGCGAGAGACCCAGTACTTC
CDR3: CASSPDSGRETQYF
size: -
D: -
V: TRBV4-3
J: TRBJ2-5

DNA: TGTGCCAGCAGTGAAGGGGCAACCCTAGCCAACGTCCTGACTTTC
CDR3: CASSEGATLANVLTF
size: -
D: -
V: TRBV6-1
J: TRBJ2-6

DNA: TGTGCCAGCAGCGCGAATCGGGGCACAGATACGCAGTATTTT
CDR3: CASSANRGTDTQYF
size: -
D: -
V: TRBV7-2
J: TRBJ2-3

DNA: TGTGCCAGCTCACCGGGAGGGACTCGAGGAAACACCATATATTTT
CDR3: CASSPGGTRGNTIYF
size: -
D: -
V: TRBV18
J: TRBJ1-3

DNA: TGCGCCAGCAGCCAAGATACCAGCCTCTACGAGCAGTACTTC
CDR3: CASSQDTSLYEQYF
size: once
D: -
V: TRBV4-1
J: TRBJ2-7

DNA: TGTGCCAGCGGGGATTCGAGCACAGATACGCAGTATTTT
CDR3: CASGDSSTDTQYF
size: -
D: -
V: TRBV7-2
J: TRBJ2-3

DNA: TGTGCCAGCAGTAAGGGCAGGGCCTACGAGCAGTACTTC
CDR3: CASSKGRAYEQYF
size: -
D: -
V: TRBV6-5
J: TRBJ2-7

DNA: TGTGCCAGCAGTTTACCGACTTTCTCTGGAAACACCATATATTTT
CDR3: CASSLPTFSGNTIYF
size: -
D: -
V: TRBV28
J: TRBJ1-3

DNA: TGTGCCAGCAGCACTAGCGGGAACCCTTCCTACGAGCAGTACTTC
CDR3: CASSTSGNPSYEQYF
size: -
D: TRBD2
V: TRBV5-4
J: TRBJ2-7

DNA: TGTGCCAGCAGCCGACTCCGGGACAGGGGGCCGAACGAGCAGTACTTC
CDR3: CASSRLRDRGPNEQYF
size: -
D: TRBD1
V: TRBV11-2
J: TRBJ2-7

DNA: TGTGCCAGCAGTTACTCAACGGAGTCCTACGAGCAGTACTTC
CDR3: CASSYSTESYEQYF
size: -
D: -
V: TRBV6-6
J: TRBJ2-7

DNA: TGCGCCAGCAGCCCAGGGTTAGTTAGAACAGATACGCAGTATTTT
CDR3: CASSPGLVRTDTQYF
size: -
D: -
V: TRBV5-1
J: TRBJ2-3

DNA: TGTGCCAGCACTGCCTTAACGGGGCCCCACCCCGGGGAGCTGTTTTTT
CDR3: CASTALTGPHPGELFF
size: -
D: -
V: TRBV27
J: TRBJ2-2

DNA: TGTGCCACCAGCAGAGATCCGGGTGCGGAGACCCAGTACTTC
CDR3: CATSRDPGAETQYF
size: -
D: -
V: TRBV15
J: TRBJ2-5

DNA: TGTGCCAGCAGTTTAAGACAGGGCACCTATGGCTACACCTTC
CDR3: CASSLRQGTYGYTF
size: -
D: TRBD1
V: TRBV6-5
J: TRBJ1-2

DNA: TGTGCCAGCAGTCCACGAGCAAGGCAGCCCCAGCATTTT
CDR3: CASSPRARQPQHF
size: once
D: -
V: TRBV6-6
J: TRBJ1-5

DNA: TGTGCCAGCAGGACCCGGGACGGAGGATTACCTAGCACAGATACGCAGTATTTT
CDR3: CASRTRDGGLPSTDTQYF
size: -
D: -
V: TRBV7-8
J: TRBJ2-3

DNA: TGCGCCAGCAGCCAAGATCCCGGCCAGTTTAATGAAAAACTGTTTTTT
CDR3: CASSQDPGQFNEKLFF
size: -
D: -
V: TRBV4-3
J: TRBJ1-4

DNA: TGTGCCAGCAGTTTATCCCTAGCCGGGGAGCTGTTTTTT
CDR3: CASSLSLAGELFF
size: -
D: -
V: TRBV27
J: TRBJ2-2

DNA: TGTGCCAGCAGTTCCCCCAGCGGGCGGGGGCTATACGAGCAGTACTTC
CDR3: CASSSPSGRGLYEQYF
size: -
D: -
V: TRBV28
J: TRBJ2-7

DNA: TGTGCCATCAGTGAGTTAGGTGGTAACACCGGGGAGCTGTTTTTT
CDR3: CAISELGGNTGELFF
size: -
D: -
V: TRBV10-3
J: TRBJ2-2

DNA: TGTGCCAGCAGCCGACAGGGAAATACTGAAGCTTTCTTT
CDR3: CASSRQGNTEAFF
size: -
D: TRBD1
V: TRBV14
J: TRBJ1-1

DNA: TGTGCCAGCAGTGCCGCCGGGCCATACAATGAGCAGTTCTTC
CDR3: CASSAAGPYNEQFF
size: -
D: -
V: TRBV6-1
J: TRBJ2-1

DNA: TGTGCCAGCAGCGTAGACGTGCGGCCCCCCTTCATTAGCTCCTACAATGAGCAGTTCTTC
CDR3: CASSVDVRPPFISSYNEQFF
size: once
D: -
V: TRBV9
J: TRBJ2-1